Given below is one T cell receptor beta chain in context. These data are taken from a study of blood T cell repertoires in COVID-19. On the study more broadly: Some COVID-19 samples were acute and others convalescent; all came from the United States, Italy and Spain. From T cells, B-cell-depleted T cells, or PBMCs came the material, which was cDNA or gDNA.

From germline, CDR1 is LGHNA and CDR2 YSLEER. The CDR3 has 16 residues. J gave up 1 base and V 0 bases, and 6 bases lay outside the gene matches. The authors' processing: Amplification of reference gene primers provided the estimated nucleated cell counts. The method was immunoSEQ multiplex PCR; TCRdb's version includes in-frame clones alone and lacks a portion of them. From that table come the V and J calls and clone size; the DNA was used to work out D and trimming. The sample gives 130,000 to 150,000 clones, over 70% of which show up once; 3.5% is in the top ten. This clonotype was sampled from a man between 65 and 85 years old who had recovered from COVID-19. This chain uses TRBV4-3 with TRBJ2-7, with 7 bases matching TRBD2. The sample consisted of peripheral blood. CDR3 in amino acids: CASSQDQSSGSYEQYF. The CDR3 DNA reads as TGCGCCAGCAGCCAAGATCAGTCTAGCGGTTCCTACGAGCAGTACTTC.